This TCR beta chain is drawn from a study of post-analysis software for immune sequencing data. This CDR3 has 13 residues. Unmatched junction bases numbered 4, after V lost 6 bases and J lost 3 bases. The authors incorporated unique molecular identifiers into the TCR beta cDNA libraries. When about 0.95 to 10 million T cells were used, they gave hundreds of thousands of cDNA molecules. Via MiXCR, TCRdb re-called the PCR reads, giving one row per CDR3 protein. The sample shows around 400,000 distinct CDR3 sequences, around a third of them seen only once. In the case of this clonotype: The antigen is undetermined.

Study findings and constraints: By F measure, strong co-clustering occurred among samples prepared in the same batch. Comparison of patients with controls showed a handful of TRBV segments more frequent in patients, TRBV5-6, TRBV5-1 and TRBV20-1 among them. Significantly lower normalized Chao1 diversity was seen in multiple sclerosis patients than in controls.

The TCR comes from a girl aged 5 to 17 with multiple sclerosis. The genes are TRBV12-3 or TRBV12-4 and TRBJ2-5; 7 bases agree with TRBD1. Input material: blood. In DNA, the CDR3 is TGTGCCAGCAGGCCTGGGACAGAAGAGACCCAGTACTTC. Translation: CASRPGTEETQYF.